The TCR beta chain under discussion was sequenced for a study of blood T cell repertoires in COVID-19. Across the whole study: PBMCs, B-cell-depleted T cells, or T cells provided the cDNA or gDNA that made up the material.

Only in-frame clones appear in the TCRdb table, and some are missing; sequencing was by immunoSEQ multiplex PCR. The sample has fewer than 300,000 clones, around nine tenths seen once. Germline CDR1 reads LNHDA; CDR2 reads SQIVND (reference sequence). Trimming cost V 5 bases and J 3 bases; bases outside gene matches: 3. The CDR3 sequence is 15 residues long. Cohort 3 donors counted as recovered after two negative PCRs, clearance, or resolved symptoms. The genes are TRBV19 and TRBJ2-2; 10 bases are shared with TRBD2. The source of this sequence is a woman under 40 who had recovered from COVID-19. Input material: PBMCs or T cells enriched from blood (not recorded which). The DNA for the CDR3 is TGTGCCAGTAGTTTAACTAGCGGGGACACCGGGGAGCTGTTTTTT. Protein product: CASSLTSGDTGELFF.